Below, 30 T cell receptor beta chains from the same sample are listed, as sequenced in a study of T cell responses to AZD1222 COVID-19 vaccine. Method: immunoSEQ multiplex PCR; TCRdb's copy keeps in-frame clones and lacks some. Here the sample spans 110,000 to 150,000 clones, 80% to 95% being singletons. Material: peripheral blood, obtained on day 0 of AZD1222 vaccination. These receptors originate from an adult in good health.

This chain connects TRBV2 to TRBJ1-1, with 10 bases fitting TRBD1. The CDR3 is 13 residues long. J gave up 8 bases and V 4 bases, and 4 bases lay outside the gene matches. CDR1 is SNHLY and CDR2 is FYNNEI in the germline V gene. CDR3 in DNA: TGTGCCAGCAGTGTTTTGGACAGGGGGGAAGCTTTCTTT. It encodes CASSVLDRGEAFF.

CDR3 coding DNA: TGTGCCAGCATTATGACAGGGGCTGTCTTGGAGCCCCAGCATTTT. It is translated as CASIMTGAVLEPQHF. The chain is built from TRBV28 and TRBJ1-5; 8 bases are a match to TRBD1. The trim removed 7 bases at V and 8 bases at J, leaving 13 bases unmatched. The CDR3 is 15 residues long. Germline-derived CDR1 and CDR2 are MDHEN and SYDVKM.

The V gene is TRBV13, the J gene TRBJ2-2, with D uncertain. The CDR3 length is 15 residues. Trimming took off 3 bases at V and 4 bases at J, with 12 bases between the two ends. Germline V gene lookup returns CDR1 PRHDT and CDR2 FYEKMQ (reference sequence). Written as DNA, the CDR3 is TGTGCCAGCAGCTTGAACCCCTCGGTCACCGGGGAGCTGTTTTTT. The encoded protein is CASSLNPSVTGELFF.

The genes are TRBV7-2 and TRBJ2-1, with D perhaps matching TRBD1 or TRBD2 (6 bases each). Germline V gene data show CDR1 as SGHTA and CDR2 as FQGNSA. Trimming left V 0 bases short and J 12 bases short, with 15 bases between. This CDR3 is 14 amino acids long. The DNA for the CDR3 is TGTGCCAGCAGCTTAGCGGGTGGGGGGCGAGTGCAGTTCTTC. Translation gives CASSLAGGGRVQFF.

The chain carries TRBV12-5 and TRBJ2-5; either TRBD1 or TRBD2 may supply D (7 bases each). This CDR3 has 13 residues. Trimming cost V 7 bases and J 7 bases, with 16 bases left between them. Germline assignment: CDR1 LGHNT and CDR2 FRNRAP. The CDR3 sequence is CASAKQGRGTQYF. CDR3 DNA: TGTGCTAGTGCTAAACAGGGGAGGGGGACCCAGTACTTC.

The chain is built from TRBV6-4 and TRBJ1-2, with D possibly being TRBD1 (5 bases). Germline CDR1 is MRHNA and CDR2 is SNTAGT. This CDR3 has 13 residues. The V gene lost 4 bases and the J gene lost 1 base, with 7 bases spanning the gap. The CDR3 protein is CASSAGVNYGYTF. CDR3 sequence (DNA): TGTGCCAGCAGTGCGGGGGTTAACTATGGCTACACCTTC.

The V call is TRBV4-2, the J call TRBJ1-4; possible D gene TRBD1, 5 bases. V gave up 1 base and J gave up 7 bases, with 13 bases separating them. The germline V gene encodes CDR1 LGHNA and CDR2 YNFKEQ. The CDR3 extends over 15 amino acids. CDR3 loop: CASSQGGDSGEKLFF. The CDR3 coding sequence is TGTGCCAGCAGCCAAGGGGGAGACAGTGGTGAAAAACTGTTTTTT.

This clone was seen only a few times. J is TRBJ1-2 and V is TRBV28; 10 bases are shared with TRBD1. V shed 6 bases, J shed 3 bases, and the junction held 10 bases outside the gene matches. The CDR3 sequence is 16 residues long. Germline CDR1 is MDHEN and CDR2 is SYDVKM. CDR3: CASSLAGTGAHYGYTF. CDR3 DNA sequence: TGTGCCAGCAGCCTGGCCGGGACAGGGGCCCACTATGGCTACACCTTC.

V gene TRBV5-1 combines with J gene TRBJ2-1; D perhaps matches TRBD2 (7 bases). This CDR3 region has 16 residues. The V gene lost 7 bases and the J gene lost 7 bases, with 24 bases spanning the gap. CDR1 and CDR2 (germline): SGHRS, YFSETQ. The CDR3 region has the DNA TGCGCCAGCGGGCCCCTCCCTGGGGGGGCTACTAATGAGCAGTTCTTC. Translation gives CASGPLPGGATNEQFF.

V is TRBV6-5 and J is TRBJ1-1; D unresolved. Germline loops: CDR1 MNHEY, CDR2 SVGAGI. Trimming left V 5 bases short and J 2 bases short, with 9 bases between. This CDR3 is built from 13 residues. CDR3 bases: TGTGCCAGCAGTATCTCCAGAAACACTGAAGCTTTCTTT. Translating it yields CASSISRNTEAFF.

The V and J genes are TRBV11-2 and TRBJ1-6; D remains unclear. The CDR3 runs 13 residues. Germline CDR1 is SGHAT and CDR2 is FQNNGV. The V and J ends lost 0 bases and 8 bases respectively, with 5 bases between them. CDR3 coding DNA: TGTGCCAGCAGCTTAGATCGGGATTCACCCCTCCACTTT. It is translated as CASSLDRDSPLHF.

This chain joins TRBV11-2 and TRBJ1-1; a possible D gene is TRBD1 (5 bases). V was trimmed by 0 bases and J by 8 bases, leaving 10 bases between them. The CDR3 has 13 residues. Per germline, CDR1 SGHAT and CDR2 FQNNGV. CDR3 sequence: CASSLEARTEAFF. Here the CDR3 DNA reads TGTGCCAGCAGCTTAGAGGCTAGGACAGAAGCTTTCTTT.

V is TRBV5-1 and J is TRBJ2-7, with unresolved D. The CDR3 has 12 amino acids. Deletions cut 4 bases from V and 5 bases from J, with 10 bases between. Germline CDR1 and CDR2: SGHRS and YFSETQ. As DNA, the CDR3 is TGCGCCAGCAGCCCACCTGGCGACGAGCAGTACTTC. Translation gives CASSPPGDEQYF.

This chain links TRBV11-2 with TRBJ2-1; 7 bases align to TRBD2. Germline loops: CDR1 SGHAT, CDR2 FQNNGV. The CDR3 is 17 amino acids. V shed 5 bases and J 9 bases; nucleotides not matched to a gene: 19. CDR3 amino acids: CASSRGGGRVSAIEQFF. CDR3 coding DNA: TGTGCCAGCAGCCGAGGAGGTGGGAGGGTTAGCGCGATTGAGCAGTTCTTC.

The table lists this clone with a few counts. The J gene is TRBJ1-1, the V gene TRBV19; D uncertain. The CDR3 length is 13 residues. The V end was cut by 6 bases, the J end by 1 base, with 9 bases between. Germline CDR1 LNHDA, CDR2 SQIVND (reference sequence). CDR3: CASSFYGNTEAFF. As DNA, the CDR3 is TGTGCCAGTAGCTTTTACGGGAACACTGAAGCTTTCTTT.

This sequence joins TRBV7-3 and TRBJ1-2, with TRBD1 as a possible D gene (6 bases). This CDR3 contains 15 residues. Trimming pared 5 bases from V and 6 bases from J, leaving 19 bases between. CDR1 SGHTA and CDR2 FQGTGA come from the germline V gene. The CDR3 sequence is CASSTDAGAGDGYTF. CDR3 nucleotides: TGTGCCAGCAGCACAGATGCAGGGGCGGGCGATGGCTACACCTTC.

This clone appeared a single time. The V gene is TRBV4-1, the J gene TRBJ1-5; D is ambiguous. The length of the CDR3 is 12 residues. Germline CDR1 and CDR2: MGHRA and YSYEKL. Trimming removed 1 base from V and 9 bases from J, with 7 bases in between. In DNA form, the CDR3 reads TGCGCCAGCAGCCAAGTGCCGGGGCCCCAGCATTTT. Protein: CASSQVPGPQHF.

This clone was counted once. The gene calls are TRBV11-2 and TRBJ2-3; no firm D call. The CDR3 consists of 13 residues. Germline lookup yields CDR1 SGHAT and CDR2 FQNNGV. V was cut by 5 bases and J by 0 bases, with 6 bases left in between. The CDR3 sequence is CASSALSTDTQYF. Here the CDR3 DNA reads TGTGCCAGCAGCGCGCTCAGCACAGATACGCAGTATTTT.

The chain carries TRBV5-4 and TRBJ2-4; maybe TRBD2 (6 bases). Trimming took 4 bases from V and 0 from J, leaving 14 bases between them. CDR3 size: 16 residues. The germline CDR1 and CDR2 sequences are SGHNT and YYREEE (reference sequence). The CDR3 DNA sequence: TGTGCCAGCAGCAGGATAGCGGAACTAGCCAAAAACATTCAGTACTTC. Translation: CASSRIAELAKNIQYF. Based on the CDR3 plus reference TRBV5-4 and TRBJ2-4, the full variable domain is ETGVTQSPTHLIKTRGQQVTLRCSSQSGHNTVSWYQQALGQGPQFIFQYYREEENGRGNFPPRFSGLQFPNYSSELNVNALELDDSALYLCASSRIAELAKNIQYFGAGTRLSVL.

The J gene is TRBJ1-1, the V gene TRBV28; D gene unclear. Germline lookup yields CDR1 MDHEN and CDR2 SYDVKM. CDR3 size: 16 residues. Trimming shortened V by 3 bases and J by 6 bases, and 20 bases separated the two germline ends. The DNA for the CDR3 is TGTGCCAGCAGTTTTTCGGGCGCTGGGTGGGTCTCTGAAGCTTTCTTT. Amino acid sequence: CASSFSGAGWVSEAFF.

The J gene is TRBJ1-2, the V gene TRBV2, with TRBD1 as a possible D gene (5 bases). The CDR3 totals 14 residues. Germline-derived CDR1 and CDR2 are SNHLY and FYNNEI. V was shortened by 4 bases and J by 2 bases, with 11 bases between the two germline ends. CDR3 bases: TGTGCCAGCAGTGTTGGGGGTTCCAACTATGGCTACACCTTC. It translates to CASSVGGSNYGYTF.

The chain joins TRBV10-2 to TRBJ2-1; 12 bases agree with TRBD1. The CDR3 loop spans 16 amino acids. CDR1 is WSHSY and CDR2 is SAAADI in the germline V gene. V lost 8 bases, J lost 2 bases, and 7 bases stayed unmatched. This CDR3 reads CASRSGTGGPYNEQFF. In nucleotides, the CDR3 is TGCGCCAGCCGCTCCGGGACAGGGGGCCCCTACAATGAGCAGTTCTTC.

The V gene is TRBV7-2, the J gene TRBJ1-5; a weak D match, TRBD1 (5 bases). Trimming removed 4 bases from V and 4 bases from J, with 11 bases in between. Germline V lookup: CDR1 SGHTA, CDR2 FQGNSA. The CDR3 covers 14 residues. The CDR3 sequence is CASSSGQLNQPQHF. The CDR3 DNA is TGTGCCAGCAGCTCTGGACAACTAAATCAGCCCCAGCATTTT.

The CDR3 nucleotides are TGTGCCAGCAGCGTTATTAGCGGGGGGGCCACCGGGGAGCTGTTTTTT. This translates into CASSVISGGATGELFF. V and J are TRBV9 and TRBJ2-2; 11 nucleotides agree with TRBD2. Trimming removed 2 bases from V and 4 bases from J; junction bases left unmatched: 4. Germline values: CDR1 SGDLS, CDR2 YYNGEE. CDR3 size: 16 residues.

This chain joins TRBV27 and TRBJ2-7, with TRBD1 matching 8 bases. CDR3 length equals 13 residues. V was pared by 7 bases and J by 2 bases, with 4 bases of the junction left unmatched. The germline CDR1 and CDR2 sequences are MNHEY and SMNVEV (reference sequence). CDR3 in amino acids: CASKSQGAYEQYF. DNA of the CDR3: TGTGCCAGCAAATCACAGGGGGCCTACGAGCAGTACTTC.

The chain has TRBV19 and TRBJ1-2; the D gene is possibly TRBD1 (6 bases). The V end was cut by 6 bases, the J end by 1 base, with 9 bases between. This CDR3 spans 13 amino acids. Germline CDR1 LNHDA, CDR2 SQIVND (reference sequence). CDR3 residues: CASRYRVNYGYTF. Here the CDR3 DNA reads TGTGCCAGTAGATACAGGGTTAACTATGGCTACACCTTC.

V gene TRBV5-4 combines with J gene TRBJ2-5; D remains unclear. CDR1 and CDR2 from the germline V gene are SGHNT and YYREEE (reference sequence). The V end lost 0 bases, the J end lost 7 bases, and 4 bases lay between the germline ends. The CDR3 has 11 residues. CDR3 sequence: CASSLEATQYF. The CDR3 DNA reads as TGTGCCAGCAGCTTGGAGGCGACCCAGTACTTC.

J is TRBJ2-5 and V is TRBV3-1 (or the pseudogene TRBV3-2); D is uncertain. CDR3 size: 15 residues. Trimming took 1 base from V and 1 from J, leaving 10 bases between them. The germline V gene encodes CDR1 LGHDT and CDR2 YNNKEL (reference sequence). The CDR3 reads CASSQVSGPQETQYF. CDR3 coding DNA: TGTGCCAGCAGCCAAGTATCAGGCCCCCAAGAGACCCAGTACTTC.

This clone came up once. V usage is TRBV29-1 and J usage is TRBJ1-5, with D maybe TRBD1 (5 bases). Germline CDR1 is SQVTM and CDR2 is ANQGSEA. This CDR3 is built from 13 residues. V dropped 4 bases and J dropped 3 bases, with 10 bases sitting between them. CDR3 sequence reads: CSVGRGPNQPQHF. The CDR3 coding sequence is TGCAGCGTTGGTCGGGGCCCCAATCAGCCCCAGCATTTT.

This rearrangement joins TRBV19 to TRBJ1-1; no clear D. Trimming removed 3 bases at V and 8 bases at J, with 10 bases between. The CDR3 consists of 12 residues. From germline, CDR1 is LNHDA and CDR2 SQIVND (reference sequence). The CDR3: CASSIIGLEAFF. The CDR3 DNA reads TGTGCCAGTAGTATTATAGGGTTGGAAGCTTTCTTT.